Sequencing of this T cell receptor (beta chain) was carried out in a study of regulatory T cells in long-lasting Graves disease. Described time point: newly diagnosed GD, antithyroid drugs for less than 3 months. After RNA was extracted from PBMCs, the TCR library was made from it. At least ten counts were recorded for this clonotype. CDR3 size: 15 residues. V shed 2 bases and J 2 bases; nucleotides not matched to a gene: 4. CDR3 regions were amplified by Arm-PCR using iRepertoire HTBI primers to build TCR beta libraries. TCRdb used MiXCR to reprocess the multiplex PCR reads, holding one entry per CDR3 protein. The sample has 500,000 or so distinct CDR3 sequences, 15% to 20% seen once. The data were also submitted as part of a second study, on T cells in Graves' hyperthyroidism and ophthalmopathy. Per that study: Researchers ran a first-round RT-PCR on the TCR CDR3 using the HTBI primer set.

The TCR originated in a man in his forties or fifties with Graves disease. The chain combines TRBV12-3 or TRBV12-4 with TRBJ2-3; the match to TRBD2 covers 7 bases. The sequenced sample was peripheral blood mononuclear cells (PBMCs), obtained at new diagnosis, from a patient treated with antithyroid drugs. The CDR3 reads CASSLYGRNTDTQYF. DNA of the CDR3: TGTGCCAGCAGTTTATACGGGAGGAACACAGATACGCAGTATTTT.